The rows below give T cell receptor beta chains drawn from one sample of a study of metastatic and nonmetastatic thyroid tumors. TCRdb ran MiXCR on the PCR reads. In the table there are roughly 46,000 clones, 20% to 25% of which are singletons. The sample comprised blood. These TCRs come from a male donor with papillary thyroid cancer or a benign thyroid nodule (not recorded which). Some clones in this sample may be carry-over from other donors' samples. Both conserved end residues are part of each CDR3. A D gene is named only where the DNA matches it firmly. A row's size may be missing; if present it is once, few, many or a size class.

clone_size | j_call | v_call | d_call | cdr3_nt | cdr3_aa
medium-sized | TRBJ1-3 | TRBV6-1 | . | TGTGCCAGCAGTGATTGGGGTTCCTCGTACTCTGGAAACACCATATATTTT | CASSDWGSSYSGNTIYF
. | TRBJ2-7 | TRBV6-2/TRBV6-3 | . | TGTGCCAGCAGCCCCCTCGACGGCGGGACTCTTTACGAGCAGTACTTC | CASSPLDGGTLYEQYF
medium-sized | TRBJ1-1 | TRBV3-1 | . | TGTGCCAGCAGCCCAAGGACGGGGAACACTGAAGCTTTCTTT | CASSPRTGNTEAFF
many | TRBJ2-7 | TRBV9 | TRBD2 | TGTGCCAGCAGCGTAGGTCCGCCGGCTAGCGGGATAGGCGAGCAGTACTTC | CASSVGPPASGIGEQYF
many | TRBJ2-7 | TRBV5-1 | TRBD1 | TGCGCCAGCAGCCCTTCGGACAGGGGTCTCTACGAGCAGTACTTC | CASSPSDRGLYEQYF
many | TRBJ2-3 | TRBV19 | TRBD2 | TGTGCCAGTAGTATTCTGGCGGGAGGTGTCACAGATACGCAGTATTTT | CASSILAGGVTDTQYF
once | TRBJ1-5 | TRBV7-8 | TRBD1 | TGTGCCACCGAGGGACAGGCGAAGAGTCAGCCCCATCATTTT | CATEGQAKSQPHHF
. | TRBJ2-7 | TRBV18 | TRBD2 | TGTGCCAGCCCACCAAGGAGCTACGGGGGGTCCTACGAGCAGTACTTC | CASPPRSYGGSYEQYF
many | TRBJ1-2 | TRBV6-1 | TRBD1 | TGTGCCACCAGGACAGGGAGGAACTATGGCTACACCTTC | CATRTGRNYGYTF
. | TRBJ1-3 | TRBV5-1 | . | TGCGCCAGCAGCGAGGGGAATTCTGGAAACACCATATATTTT | CASSEGNSGNTIYF
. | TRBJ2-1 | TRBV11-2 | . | TGTGCCAGCAGCTTACAGGGTAGCTCCTACAATGAGCAGTTCTTC | CASSLQGSSYNEQFF
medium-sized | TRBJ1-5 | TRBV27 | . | TGTGCCAGCAGTTTAGTGGGGGCGGGAAACCAGCCCCAGCATTTT | CASSLVGAGNQPQHF
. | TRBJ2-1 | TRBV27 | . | TGTTCCAGCAGTTTGTCCCGGGACTCAAACTACAATGAGCAGTTCTTC | CSSSLSRDSNYNEQFF
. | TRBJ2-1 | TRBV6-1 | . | TGTGCCAGCAGTGGGGCGCCTGGGAATGAGCAGTTCTTC | CASSGAPGNEQFF
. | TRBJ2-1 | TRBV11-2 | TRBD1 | TGTGCCAGCAGCGCTTTGACAGGGTCGGACAGTGAGCAGTTCTTC | CASSALTGSDSEQFF
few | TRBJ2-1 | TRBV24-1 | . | TGTGCCACCAGTGGATTCGGCGGGACCCATGAGCAGTTCTTC | CATSGFGGTHEQFF
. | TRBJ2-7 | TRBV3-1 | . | TGTGCCAGCAGCCAAGAAGGGGAAAGGGGGTACGACTACGAGCAGTACTTC | CASSQEGERGYDYEQYF
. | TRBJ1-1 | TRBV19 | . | TGTGCCAGTAGGTACGGGGGGTTAGGCACTGAAGCTTTCTTT | CASRYGGLGTEAFF
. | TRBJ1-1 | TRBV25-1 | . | TGTGCCACTCTTCGGGGACTGGAAGCTTTCTTT | CATLRGLEAFF